The 17 T cell receptor beta chains listed next were all sequenced from one sample in a study of tissue T cells after allogeneic stem cell transplantation. Time point given: mouse harvest day 14 after allogeneic transplant. Mouse grafts combined 10^7 T-cell-depleted bone marrow cells with 10^6 splenic CD5+ T cells. TCRdb's table, derived via immunoSEQ multiplex PCR, lists solely in-frame clones and lacks some. The sample shows approximately 4,200 clones, 35% to 50% of them seen only once. Sequencing input: gut tissue. These receptors were collected from a female BALB/c mouse given C57BL/6 T cells with graft-versus-host disease after an allogeneic hematopoietic cell transplant.

This clone showed up just a few times. Gene names are mouse gene names. The read gets to within 1 residue of the CDR3 end, and the germline J gene fills in the rest. The V gene is TRBV3, the J gene TRBJ2-7; D unresolved. Trimming took off 0 bases at V and 7 bases at J, with 4 bases between the two ends. Germline CDR1 reads SNHLY; CDR2 reads FYNGKV (reference sequence). The CDR3 sequence is 11 residues long. The CDR3 spells CASSLAGEQYF. The CDR3 DNA, read in part, is TGTGCCAGCAGCTTAGCGGGAGAACAGTAC.

About this clone: Gene names are mouse gene names. The read ends 1 residue before the CDR3 terminus; that terminus is restored from the germline J gene. This chain connects TRBV15 to TRBJ2-5, with 8 positions matching TRBD1. Germline loops: CDR1 SGHND, CDR2 FRSKSL. CDR3 length equals 15 residues. V lost 3 bases, J lost 0 bases, and 2 bases stayed unmatched. CDR3 in amino acids: CASSLTGVNQDTQYF. The sequenced part of the CDR3 DNA is TGTGCCAGCAGTTTGACAGGGGTTAACCAAGACACCCAGTAC.

By sample fraction, this clone is medium-sized. Gene names refer to mouse genes. The read comes to an end 1 residue before the CDR3 does, leaving the germline J gene to fill in the end. The chain has TRBV26 and TRBJ2-1, with 9 bases identical to TRBD2. The CDR3 runs to 15 residues. The junction had 4 bases not matched to a gene; V was cut back by 4 bases and J by 3 bases. CDR1 and CDR2 (germline): KGHPV, FQNQEV (reference sequence). The CDR3 DNA, read in part, is TGTGCCAGCAGTCCCTGGGGGGGGAGCTATGCTGAGCAGTTC. As protein: CASSPWGGSYAEQF. The CDR3 in full is CASSPWGGSYAEQFF.

As concerns this clone: The listed genes are named as in mouse. The read stops 1 residue short of the end of the CDR3; the missing end is completed from the germline J gene. This chain connects TRBV16 to TRBJ2-7; D is undetermined. The V gene's germline CDR1 is SGHSA and CDR2 FRNQAP. The CDR3 is made up of 12 amino acids. The V and J ends lost 2 bases and 0 bases respectively, with 2 bases between them. The CDR3 spells CASSLSSYEQYF. CDR3 DNA (partial): TGTGCAAGCAGCTTAAGCTCCTATGAACAGTAC.

Turning to this clone: Gene names refer to mouse genes. The read finishes 1 residue shy of the CDR3 end, and the germline J gene is used to complete it. The chain joins TRBV12-1 to TRBJ2-3; TRBD2 aligns across 8 bases. CDR3 length equals 13 residues. The germline V gene has CDR1 SGHSN and CDR2 HYEKVE. The trim removed 2 bases at V and 6 bases at J, leaving 3 bases unmatched. The sequenced part of the CDR3 DNA is TGTGCCAGCTCTCGTACTGGGGGCGAAACGCTGTAT. Its protein is CASSRTGGETLY. The CDR3, in full, reads CASSRTGGETLYF.

A remark on this clone: Genes and germline come from the mouse. The read comes to an end 1 residue before the CDR3 does, leaving the germline J gene to fill in the end. The chain employs TRBV29 and TRBJ2-7; TRBD2 matches 8 bases. The CDR3 is made up of 13 amino acids. J was trimmed by 2 bases and V by 8 bases; bases with no gene match: 5. CDR1 MSHET and CDR2 SYDVDS come from the germline V gene. The CDR3 is CASRLGPTYEQYF. The sequenced part of the CDR3 DNA is TGTGCTAGCCGACTGGGGCCAACCTATGAACAGTAC.

In this sample, this clone turned up a few times. The listed genes are named as in mouse. The read stops 1 residue short of the end of the CDR3; the missing end is completed from the germline J gene. The rearrangement uses TRBV1 and TRBJ1-4; perhaps TRBD1 as D (5 bases). The germline V gene has CDR1 NSQYPW and CDR2 LRSPGD (reference sequence). The CDR3 length is 14 residues. V was shortened by 2 bases and J by 6 bases, with 10 bases between the two germline ends. CDR3 DNA, as far as it was read: TGCACCTGCAGTGCACCGGGGCGGGACGAAAGATTATTT. It encodes CTCSAPGRDERLF. The entire CDR3 protein is CTCSAPGRDERLFF.

In this sample, this clone turned up a few times. Each gene name is a mouse one. Coverage ceases 1 residue before the CDR3 finishes, and the germline J gene fills in the end. The chain uses TRBV13-1 and TRBJ2-4; 7 nucleotides line up with TRBD2. Germline trimming cut 6 bases from V and 3 bases from J; bases unmatched to any gene: 1. Germline-derived CDR1 and CDR2 are NSHNY and SYGAGN. The CDR3 length is 12 residues. The sequenced CDR3 bases are TGTGCCAGCAAGGACTGGCAAAACACCTTGTAC. It codes for CASKDWQNTLY. The full-length CDR3 reads as CASKDWQNTLYF.

The table lists this clone with a count of one. The gene names here belong to mouse. The read terminates 1 residue ahead of where the CDR3 ends, so the germline J gene completes it. The gene calls are TRBV3 and TRBJ2-1, with D tentatively TRBD1 (6 bases). Germline loops: CDR1 SNHLY, CDR2 FYNGKV (reference sequence). The CDR3 has 14 amino acids. Trimming removed 3 bases from V and 0 bases from J, with 6 bases in between. CDR3 bases read: TGTGCCAGCAGCTTGACAGGTAACTATGCTGAGCAGTTC. The encoded protein is CASSLTGNYAEQF. The full CDR3 reads CASSLTGNYAEQFF.

Turning to this clone: Mouse names are used for the genes. The read ends 1 residue before the CDR3 terminus; that terminus is restored from the germline J gene. This chain uses TRBV19 with TRBJ2-1, with 7 bases aligning to TRBD2. This CDR3 has 15 amino acids. J lost 1 base, V lost 2 bases, and 3 bases had no gene match. CDR1 is FNHDT and CDR2 is SITEND in the germline V gene (reference sequence). Here the CDR3 reads CASSIPWGNYAEQFF. The covered CDR3 bases are TGTGCCAGCAGTATCCCCTGGGGGAACTATGCTGAGCAGTTC. The full variable domain, completed using reference TRBV19 and TRBJ2-1, is GGIITQTPKFLIGQEGQKLTLKCQQNFNHDTMYWYRQDSGKGLRLIYYSITENDLQKGDLSEGYDASREKKSSFSLTVTSAQKNEMAVFLCASSIPWGNYAEQFFGPGTRLTVL.

Concerning this clone: Gene and germline names: mouse. Sequencing ends 1 residue short of the CDR3 end; the germline J gene provides the rest. The V gene is TRBV2, the J gene TRBJ1-4; D remains unclear. Trimming cost V 10 bases and J 13 bases, with 22 bases left between them. Germline-derived CDR1 and CDR2 are LGHNA and YSYQKL. This CDR3 region has 13 residues. CDR3 DNA, as far as it was read: TGTGCCACCGGAACAATTCCCAACGACACATTATTT. As protein: CATGTIPNDTLF. In full, the CDR3 reads CATGTIPNDTLFF. The full variable domain, rest sourced from reference TRBV2 and TRBJ1-4, is DPKIIQKPKYLVAVTGSEKILICEQYLGHNAMYWYRQSAKKPLEFMFSYSYQKLMDNQTASSRFQPQSSKKNHLDLQITALKPDDSATYFCATGTIPNDTLFFGHGTKLSVL.

Notes on this clone: Gene names follow the mouse nomenclature. The read gets to within 1 residue of the CDR3 end, and the germline J gene fills in the rest. This chain joins TRBV26 and TRBJ2-3; a weak D match, TRBD1 (6 bases). Looked up from germline, CDR1 is KGHPV and CDR2 is FQNQEV (reference sequence). The CDR3 spans 12 residues. V dropped 5 bases and J dropped 4 bases, with 7 bases sitting between them. Incomplete CDR3 DNA: TGTGCCAGCAGTACAGGGACAGAAACGCTGTAT. Residues: CASSTGTETLY. The full CDR3 reads CASSTGTETLYF.

This clone showed up just a few times. Genes and germline are mouse. The CDR3 DNA, read in part, is TGTGCCAGCAGTTCGGGACAGAACGAAAGATTATTT. It yields the protein CASSSGQNERLF. The full CDR3 protein is CASSSGQNERLFF. The chain recombines TRBV26 with TRBJ1-4, with 7 bases identical to TRBD1. Read coverage stops 1 residue before the CDR3 terminus; the germline J gene supplies the remainder. The CDR3 totals 13 residues. J was trimmed by 5 bases and V by 5 bases; bases with no gene match: 2. CDR1 and CDR2 from the germline V gene are KGHPV and FQNQEV (reference sequence).

This clone has just a few counts. The genes and germline here are from mouse. Read sequence stops 1 residue before the CDR3 end, and the germline J gene provides the missing end. The chain uses TRBV26 and TRBJ2-5, with 9 bases matching TRBD1. This CDR3 is built from 14 residues. Germline V gene data show CDR1 as KGHPV and CDR2 as FQNQEV (reference sequence). The ends lost 2 bases at V and 5 bases at J; junction bases unmatched: 2. The CDR3 region is CASSLTGGLDTQYF. The CDR3 DNA, read in part, is TGTGCCAGCAGTCTGACAGGGGGCTTAGACACCCAGTAC.

In its sample, this clone is large. The gene names given are mouse names. With the read ending 1 residue before the CDR3 end, the germline J gene is used to fill in that end. The genes are TRBV16 and TRBJ2-5; 12 bases agree with TRBD2. With 1 base clipped from V and 0 bases from J, the junction kept 5 bases outside the gene matches. Germline loops: CDR1 SGHSA, CDR2 FRNQAP. The length of the CDR3 is 18 residues. The CDR3 here is CASSLVGLGGRNQDTQYF. Incomplete CDR3 DNA: TGTGCAAGCAGCTTAGTGGGACTGGGGGGTCGTAACCAAGACACCCAGTAC.

Comment on this clone: Mouse gene names apply. The read gets to within 1 residue of the CDR3 end, and the germline J gene fills in the rest. This chain joins TRBV12-2 and TRBJ2-5; D perhaps matches TRBD2 (6 bases). CDR1 is SGHLS, CDR2 HYDKME, per germline. The CDR3 spans 14 residues. V lost 4 bases to trimming and J lost 4 bases, with 14 bases between them. CDR3 sequence reads: CASSPPGGEDTQYF. The CDR3 DNA, read in part, is TGTGCCAGCTCCCCTCCGGGGGGTGAAGACACCCAGTAC.

This clone qualifies as large. Each gene name is a mouse one. The read ends 1 residue shy of where the CDR3 ends; the end is completed using the germline J gene. This chain joins TRBV26 and TRBJ1-5; D might be TRBD1 (5 bases). Germline V gives CDR1 KGHPV, CDR2 FQNQEV (reference sequence). The V end was cut by 4 bases, the J end by 1 base, with 5 bases between. The CDR3 loop spans 13 amino acids. The CDR3 is CASSRDNNQAPLF. CDR3 DNA (partial): TGTGCCAGCAGTCGGGACAACAACCAGGCTCCGCTT. Looking up the rest from reference TRBV26 and TRBJ1-5 gives the full variable domain: NSKVIQTPRYLVKGQGQKAKMRCIPEKGHPVVFWYQQNKNNEFKFLINFQNQEVLQQIDMTEKRFSAECPSNSPCSLEIQSSEAGDSALYLCASSRDNNQAPLFGEGTRLSVL.